This T cell receptor (beta chain) was sequenced during a study of human T cells and chemical hapten exposure. The germline CDR1 and CDR2 sequences are SQVTM and ANQGSEA. The CDR3 is 11 residues long. V was clipped by 6 bases and J by 5 bases; unmatched bases: 4. General study findings and limits: Sensitizing to DPC left TCRs with a frequency above 1 in 1000 unaltered.

TCRdb independently ran MiXCR on the RACE reads; one entry per CDR3 protein. There are 75,000 to 100,000 distinct CDR3 sequences in the sample; over 9.5% occur only once, and roughly 4% lies in the top ten. This sample's time point: patch test 1, 2 weeks after DPC sensitization. Described treatment: therapeutic diphenylcyclopropenone sensitization with weekly scalp DPC. This clonotype was recorded a few times. Its cognate antigen is unknown. The clonotype comes from a woman aged 55-75 years with alopecia areata. Some clones in this sample may be carry-over from other donors' samples. The input for sequencing was whole blood, taken in connection with sensitization to the hapten diphenylcyclopropenone (DPC). The gene calls are TRBV29-1 and TRBJ2-7; 7 positions agree with TRBD1. CDR3 bases: TGCAGCGTCCGACAGGGTAACGAGCAGTACTTC. Amino acids: CSVRQGNEQYF.